The clone carrying this T cell receptor beta chain was observed a handful of times. Its target is not known. The source of the sample is a study of siplizumab effects on memory and regulatory T cells. Study observations and caveats: Proliferating CD4+ or CD8+ clones, roughly 75-95% of them, lacked an assignable naive or memory phenotype.

Clones were read by immunoSEQ multiplex PCR, and TCRdb kept only the in-frame ones, dropping some. The sample yields approximately 110,000 clones, 90% to 95% seen once. Germline V gene lookup returns CDR1 MGHRA and CDR2 YSYEKL. V was clipped by 0 bases and J by 0 bases, with 9 bases between them. The CDR3 totals 17 residues. The chain employs TRBV4-1 and TRBJ2-6; tentatively, D is TRBD1 (5 bases). The sequenced material came from CD4+ T cells sorted from blood. This TCR was sampled from a human donor in good health. The CDR3 DNA reads as TGCGCCAGCAGCCAAGAGCGACAGCTCTCTGGGGCCAACGTCCTGACTTTC. It encodes CASSQERQLSGANVLTF.